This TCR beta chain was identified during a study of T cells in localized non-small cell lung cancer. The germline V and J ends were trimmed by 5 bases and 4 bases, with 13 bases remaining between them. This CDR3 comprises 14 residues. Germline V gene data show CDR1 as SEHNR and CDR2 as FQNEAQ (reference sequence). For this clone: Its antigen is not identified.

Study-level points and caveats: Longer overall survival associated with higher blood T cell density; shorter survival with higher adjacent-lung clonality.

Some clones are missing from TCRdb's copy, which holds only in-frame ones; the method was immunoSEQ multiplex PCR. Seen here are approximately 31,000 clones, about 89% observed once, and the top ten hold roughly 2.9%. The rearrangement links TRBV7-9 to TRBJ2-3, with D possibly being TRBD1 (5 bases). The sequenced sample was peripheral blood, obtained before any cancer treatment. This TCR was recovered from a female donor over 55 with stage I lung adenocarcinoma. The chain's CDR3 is CASSHQRTPDTQYF. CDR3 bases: TGTGCCAGCAGCCACCAACGGACACCAGATACGCAGTATTTT.